This T cell receptor (beta chain) was found in a study of T-cell reconstitution after alpha-beta-depleted transplantation in children. During its preparation, the TCRbeta library received unique molecular identifiers. TCRdb itself ran the PCR reads through MiXCR, one entry per CDR3 protein. The sample has a few hundred thousand distinct CDR3 sequences, about 9.4% seen once. Germline CDR1 reads SGHRS; CDR2 reads YFSETQ. V shed 2 bases and J shed 8 bases, with 17 bases lying between them. CDR3 length: 16 residues. This TCR came from a human donor who donated a stem cell graft to a child with acute lymphoblastic leukemia. The source was PBMCs from the stem cell graft donor, collected from the stem cell graft. The chain uses TRBV5-1 and TRBJ1-6; tentatively, D is TRBD1 (5 bases). As DNA, the CDR3 is TGCGCCAGCAGCTTTGGTGTGCTGGGACTGTATTCACCCCTCCACTTT. Its translation: CASSFGVLGLYSPLHF.